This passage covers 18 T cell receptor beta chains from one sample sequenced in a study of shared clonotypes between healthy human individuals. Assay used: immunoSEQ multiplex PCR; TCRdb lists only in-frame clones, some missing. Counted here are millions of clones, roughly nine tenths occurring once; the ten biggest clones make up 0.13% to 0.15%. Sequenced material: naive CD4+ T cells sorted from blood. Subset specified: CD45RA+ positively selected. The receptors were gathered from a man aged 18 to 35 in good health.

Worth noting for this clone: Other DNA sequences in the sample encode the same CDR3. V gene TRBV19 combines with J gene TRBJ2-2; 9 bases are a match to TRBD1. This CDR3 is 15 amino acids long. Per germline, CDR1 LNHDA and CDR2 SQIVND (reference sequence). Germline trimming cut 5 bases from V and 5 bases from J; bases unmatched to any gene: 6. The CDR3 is CASSAQGAGTGELFF. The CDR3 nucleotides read TGTGCCAGTAGTGCACAGGGGGCTGGGACCGGGGAGCTGTTTTTT.

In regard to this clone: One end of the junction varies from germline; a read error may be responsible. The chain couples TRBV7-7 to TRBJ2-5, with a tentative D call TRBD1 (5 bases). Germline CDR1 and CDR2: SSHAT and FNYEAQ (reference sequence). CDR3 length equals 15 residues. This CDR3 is CASSSIPGSQETQYF. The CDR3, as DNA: TGTGCTAGCAGCTCTATCCCAGGGTCCCAAGAGACCCAGTACTTC.

CDR3 sequence (DNA): TGTGCCAGCAGCCACCGCATCAGGGGGCTAAGCGGGGAGCTGTTTTTT. Its protein is CASSHRIRGLSGELFF. The genes are TRBV14 and TRBJ2-2; 8 positions match TRBD1. Per germline, CDR1 SGHDN and CDR2 FVKESK. This CDR3 region has 16 residues. V shed 3 bases, J shed 7 bases, and the junction held 10 bases outside the gene matches.

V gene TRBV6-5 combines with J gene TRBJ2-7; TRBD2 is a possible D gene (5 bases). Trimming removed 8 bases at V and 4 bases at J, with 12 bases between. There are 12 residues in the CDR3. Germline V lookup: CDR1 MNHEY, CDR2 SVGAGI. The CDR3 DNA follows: TGTGCCAGCCATCGGACTCCTTACGAGCAGTACTTC. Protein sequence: CASHRTPYEQYF.

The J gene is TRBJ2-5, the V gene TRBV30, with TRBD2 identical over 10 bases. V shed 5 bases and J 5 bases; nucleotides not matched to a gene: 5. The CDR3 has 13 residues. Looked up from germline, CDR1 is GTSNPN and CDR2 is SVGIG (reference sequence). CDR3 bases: TGTGCCTGGCAAGCGGGAGGGCCGGAGACCCAGTACTTC. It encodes CAWQAGGPETQYF. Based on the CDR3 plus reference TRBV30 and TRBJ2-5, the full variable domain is SQTIHQWPATLVQPVGSPLSLECTVEGTSNPNLYWYRQAAGRGLQLLFYSVGIGQISSEVPQNLSASRPQDRQFILSSKKLLLSDSGFYLCAWQAGGPETQYFGPGTRLLVL.

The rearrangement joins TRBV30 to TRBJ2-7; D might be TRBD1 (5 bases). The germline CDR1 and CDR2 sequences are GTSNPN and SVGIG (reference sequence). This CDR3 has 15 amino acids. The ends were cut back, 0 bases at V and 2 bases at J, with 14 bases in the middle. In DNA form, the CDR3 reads TGTGCCTGGAGTGTTAGGTCAGGGTGGGCCTACGAGCAGTACTTC. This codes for CAWSVRSGWAYEQYF.

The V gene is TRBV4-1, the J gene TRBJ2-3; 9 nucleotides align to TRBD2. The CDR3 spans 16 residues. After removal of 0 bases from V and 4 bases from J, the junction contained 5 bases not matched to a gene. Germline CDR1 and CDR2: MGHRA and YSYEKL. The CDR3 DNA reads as TGCGCCAGCAGCCAAGAAGCGCTAGCGGGACCAGATACGCAGTATTTT. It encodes CASSQEALAGPDTQYF.

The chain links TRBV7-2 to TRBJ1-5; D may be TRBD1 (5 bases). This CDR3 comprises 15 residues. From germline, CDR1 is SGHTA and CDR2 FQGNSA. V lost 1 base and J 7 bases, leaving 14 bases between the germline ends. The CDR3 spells CASSLEFGGGQPQHF. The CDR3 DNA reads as TGTGCCAGCAGCTTAGAATTCGGGGGGGGACAGCCCCAGCATTTT.

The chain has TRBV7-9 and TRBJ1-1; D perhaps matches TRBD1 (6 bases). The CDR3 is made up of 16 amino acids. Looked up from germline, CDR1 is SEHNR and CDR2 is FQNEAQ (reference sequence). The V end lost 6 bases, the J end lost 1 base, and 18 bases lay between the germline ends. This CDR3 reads CASRVGGLGSNTEAFF. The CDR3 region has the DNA TGTGCCAGCAGGGTTGGGGGGCTCGGATCGAACACTGAAGCTTTCTTT. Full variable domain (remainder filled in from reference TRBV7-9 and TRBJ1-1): DTGVSQNPRHKITKRGQNVTFRCDPISEHNRLYWYRQTLGQGPEFLTYFQNEAQLEKSRLLSDRFSAERPKGSFSTLEIQRTEQGDSAMYLCASRVGGLGSNTEAFFGQGTRLTVV.

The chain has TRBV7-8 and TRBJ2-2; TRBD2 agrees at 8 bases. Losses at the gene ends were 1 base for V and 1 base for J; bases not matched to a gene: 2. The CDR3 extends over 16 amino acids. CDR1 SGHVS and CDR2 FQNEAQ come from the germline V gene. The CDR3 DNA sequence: TGTGCCAGCAGCTTAGGAACTAGCGGGAACACCGGGGAGCTGTTTTTT. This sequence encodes CASSLGTSGNTGELFF.

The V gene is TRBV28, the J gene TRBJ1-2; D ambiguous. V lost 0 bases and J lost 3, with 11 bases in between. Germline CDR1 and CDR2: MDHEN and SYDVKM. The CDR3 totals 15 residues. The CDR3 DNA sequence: TGTGCCAGCAGTTTATGGGGCAGGCCAGACTATGGCTACACCTTC. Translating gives CASSLWGRPDYGYTF.

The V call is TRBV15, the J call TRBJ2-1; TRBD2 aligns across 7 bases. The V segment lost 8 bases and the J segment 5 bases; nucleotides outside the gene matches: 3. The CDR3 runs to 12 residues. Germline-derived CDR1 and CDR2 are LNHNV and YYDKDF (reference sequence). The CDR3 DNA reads TGTGCCACCCGGGAGGCTAACAATGAGCAGTTCTTC. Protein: CATREANNEQFF.

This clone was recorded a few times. CDR3: CASSYVVGTEAFF. DNA for the CDR3: TGTGCCAGCAGTTACGTGGTGGGCACTGAAGCTTTCTTT. This chain joins TRBV6-6 and TRBJ1-1, with no clear D. CDR1 and CDR2 from the germline V gene are MNHNY and SVGAGI (reference sequence). With 2 bases removed from V and 4 bases from J, the gap between germline ends came to 8 bases. The CDR3 has 13 amino acids.

The CDR3 DNA reads as TGCGCCAGCAGCCACCCCGGGGGGCTCACCGGGGAGCTGTTTTTT. Translated: CASSHPGGLTGELFF. The rearrangement joins TRBV4-1 to TRBJ2-2; a weak D match, TRBD2 (7 bases). V lost 3 bases and J 4 bases, leaving 12 bases between the germline ends. The CDR3 consists of 15 residues. CDR1 is MGHRA, CDR2 YSYEKL, per germline.

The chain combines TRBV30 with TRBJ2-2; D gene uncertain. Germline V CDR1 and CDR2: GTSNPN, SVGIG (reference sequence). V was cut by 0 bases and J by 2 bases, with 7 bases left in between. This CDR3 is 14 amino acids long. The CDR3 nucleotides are TGTGCCTGGAGTGTCACACTTAACACCGGGGAGCTGTTTTTT. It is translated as CAWSVTLNTGELFF.

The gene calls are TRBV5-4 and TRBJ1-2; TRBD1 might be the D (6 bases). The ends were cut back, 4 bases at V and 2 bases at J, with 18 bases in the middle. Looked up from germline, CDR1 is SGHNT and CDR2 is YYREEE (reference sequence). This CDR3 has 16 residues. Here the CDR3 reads CASSGAAQGGNYGYTF. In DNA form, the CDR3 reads TGTGCCAGCAGCGGAGCCGCACAGGGCGGCAACTATGGCTACACCTTC.

CDR3 DNA sequence: TGCAGCGTTGTACGAGGAACTAGCACAGATACGCAGTATTTT. Translated, it gives CSVVRGTSTDTQYF. This chain joins TRBV29-1 and TRBJ2-3; D uncertain. Germline CDR1 SQVTM, CDR2 ANQGSEA. The CDR3 has 14 amino acids. Between the trimmed V and J ends, which lost 4 bases and 0 bases, there was a span of 11 bases.

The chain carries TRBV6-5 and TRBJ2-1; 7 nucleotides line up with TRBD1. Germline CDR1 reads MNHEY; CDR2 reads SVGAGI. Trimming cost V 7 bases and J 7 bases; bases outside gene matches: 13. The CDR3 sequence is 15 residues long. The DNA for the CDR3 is TGTGCCAGCAAAAGATTAGGGGGCATAATGAATGAGCAGTTCTTC. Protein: CASKRLGGIMNEQFF.